Here is one T cell receptor beta chain with its context. Its specificity is unknown. TCRdb's copy holds only in-frame clones and misses some; the assay was immunoSEQ multiplex PCR. Of some 180,000 clones listed, just over 90% are singletons. This CDR3 region has 15 residues. In germline, CDR1 is LGHDT, CDR2 YNNKEL (reference sequence). After removal of 0 bases from V and 3 bases from J, the junction contained 5 bases not matched to a gene. This sample stems from a study of T cell responses to AZD1222 COVID-19 vaccine. Study results and limitations: Of the AZD1222 recipients, only five or six were seropositive at baseline.

This TCR was sampled from an adult who received the AZD1222 COVID-19 vaccine. The input for sequencing was peripheral blood, taken 28 days after the second AZD1222 dose. V and J are TRBV3-1 (or the pseudogene TRBV3-2) and TRBJ2-7; the match to TRBD2 covers 7 bases. The CDR3 reads CASSQEGRGFYEQYF. DNA of the CDR3: TGTGCCAGCAGCCAAGAAGGGCGGGGGTTCTACGAGCAGTACTTC.